This T cell receptor (beta chain) was obtained from a study of cytomegalovirus exposure and HLA in healthy donors. Unrecorded immune exposure was likely among donors, who were nominally healthy when sampled. Turning to this clone: Its specificity is not known.

Germline assignment: CDR1 MNHNY and CDR2 SVGAGI (reference sequence). V lost 6 bases and J 5 bases, leaving 5 bases between the germline ends. There are 11 residues in the CDR3. Whole-study results and caveats: Relative to the approximately 670-donor mean, N-insertions were reportedly fewer in an Asian-associated ancestry cluster in a later analysis.

With 60 Vbeta and 13 Jbeta primers, the PCR was carried out. TCRdb keeps only in-frame clones here, not all; method: immunoSEQ multiplex PCR. In the table there are 150,000 to 200,000 clones, around 76% of which are singletons. The sequence derives from a girl aged 10-17 years in good health and CMV-seropositive. The source material was PBMCs. The rearrangement uses TRBV6-6 and TRBJ2-1, with unresolved D. CDR3 region: CASSTNNEQFF. CDR3 DNA sequence: TGTGCCAGCAGCACAAACAATGAGCAGTTCTTC.